The 22 T cell receptor beta chains below all came from one sample that was sequenced in a study of shared clonotypes between healthy human individuals. Repertoires were generated with immunoSEQ multiplex PCR, while TCRdb's copy carries only in-frame clones and drops some. This sample has fewer than 650,000 clones, with just over 75% found just once. The sequenced sample consisted of PBMCs. These receptors all come from a woman aged 40-49 years in good health. Some clones in this sample may be carry-over from other donors' samples.

As concerns this clone: This is likely an artifact of a read error, given a far larger clone one base away. This CDR3 is also generated by other DNA sequences in the sample. The chain employs TRBV30 and TRBJ2-5, with D unclear. Germline CDR1 is GTSNPN and CDR2 is SVGIG (reference sequence). The CDR3 runs 13 residues. CDR3 in DNA: TGCGCCTGGAGTGTATCCCTAAGTGAGACCCAGTACTTC. Encoded protein: CAWSVSLSETQYF. The full variable domain, its missing parts supplied by reference TRBV30 and TRBJ2-5, is SQTIHQWPATLVQPVGSPLSLECTVEGTSNPNLYWYRQAAGRGLQLLFYSVGIGQISSEVPQNLSASRPQDRQFILSSKKLLLSDSGFYLCAWSVSLSETQYFGPGTRLLVL.

This clone was found once. V and J are TRBV7-3 and TRBJ2-6; D gene unclear. The germline V gene encodes CDR1 SGHTA and CDR2 FQGTGA. The length of the CDR3 is 13 residues. Trimming removed 3 bases at V and 4 bases at J, with 4 bases between. The CDR3 is CASSFPGANVLTF. The CDR3 nucleotides are TGTGCCAGCAGCTTTCCGGGGGCCAACGTCCTGACTTTC.

Regarding this clone: A read error is likely here: a far larger clone is one base away. In the same sample, other DNA sequences code for this CDR3. The chain's CDR3 is CARLRPPVRAGELFF. In DNA form, the CDR3 reads TGTGCCAGACTTCGTCCTCCTGTTCGCGCCGGGGAGCTGTTTTTT. The chain employs TRBV11-2 and TRBJ2-2, with D hard to call. The CDR3 runs 15 residues. Germline lookup yields CDR1 SGHAT and CDR2 FQNNGV. The V gene lost 9 bases and the J gene lost 6 bases, with 20 bases spanning the gap. The full variable domain, rest sourced from reference TRBV11-2 and TRBJ2-2, is EAGVAQSPRYKIIEKRQSVAFWCNPISGHATLYWYQQILGQGPKLLIQFQNNGVVDDSQLPKDRFSAERLKGVDSTLKIQPAKLEDSAVYLCARLRPPVRAGELFFGEGSRLTVL.

This sequence joins TRBV5-1 and TRBJ2-1, with a weak D call TRBD2 (6 bases). Between the trimmed V and J ends, which lost 3 bases and 1 base, there was a span of 11 bases. CDR1 is SGHRS, CDR2 YFSETQ, per germline. This CDR3 is built from 15 residues. CDR3 nucleotides: TGCGCCAGCAGCTCCGGGGGAAGGTCCTACAATGAGCAGTTCTTC. The encoded protein is CASSSGGRSYNEQFF.

The chain couples TRBV28 to TRBJ2-1; 7 bases are a match to TRBD1. Germline-derived CDR1 and CDR2 are MDHEN and SYDVKM. V lost 2 bases and J lost 1; bases outside the gene matches: 26. CDR3 size: 23 residues. The CDR3 here is CASSLGTVRKPKEGDRSYNEQFF. As DNA, the CDR3 is TGTGCCAGCAGTTTAGGGACCGTGCGTAAACCGAAAGAAGGGGACAGATCCTACAATGAGCAGTTCTTC. The variable domain in full, completed from reference TRBV28 and TRBJ2-1, reads DVKVTQSSRYLVKRTGEKVFLECVQDMDHENMFWYRQDPGLGLRLIYFSYDVKMKEKGDIPEGYSVSREKKERFSLILESASTNQTSMYLCASSLGTVRKPKEGDRSYNEQFFGPGTRLTVL.

The chain has TRBV5-4 and TRBJ1-5; possible D gene TRBD1, 5 bases. V was shortened by 0 bases and J by 6 bases, with 7 bases between the two germline ends. The length of the CDR3 is 13 residues. Germline V gives CDR1 SGHNT, CDR2 YYREEE (reference sequence). In nucleotides, the CDR3 is TGTGCCAGCAGCTTGGATGGGGCTCAGCCCCAGCATTTT. Translating gives CASSLDGAQPQHF.

The chain couples TRBV5-1 to TRBJ2-7; D remains unclear. Between the trimmed V and J ends, which lost 4 bases and 3 bases, there was a span of 8 bases. Germline-derived CDR1 and CDR2 are SGHRS and YFSETQ. CDR3 length: 12 residues. The CDR3 DNA follows: TGCGCCAGCAGCGCCGGCGGCTACGAGCAGTACTTC. It translates to CASSAGGYEQYF.

The chain recombines TRBV5-4 with TRBJ1-2; 10 bases align to TRBD1. Per the germline V gene, CDR1 is SGHNT and CDR2 is YYREEE (reference sequence). The CDR3 runs to 13 residues. Unmatched junction bases numbered 2, after V lost 4 bases and J lost 5 bases. CDR3 amino acids: CASSRDRGYGYTF. DNA for the CDR3: TGTGCCAGCAGCCGGGACAGGGGATATGGCTACACCTTC.

V and J are TRBV2 and TRBJ2-2; D not certain. CDR3 length: 15 amino acids. Germline assignment: CDR1 SNHLY and CDR2 FYNNEI. V was trimmed by 11 bases and J by 5 bases, leaving 21 bases between them. The CDR3: CASLSPKAGTGELFF. Here the CDR3 DNA reads TGTGCCTCCCTTTCCCCCAAGGCTGGAACCGGGGAGCTGTTTTTT.

The chain links TRBV5-7 to TRBJ1-2; 10 nucleotides agree with TRBD1. TRBV5-7 is an open reading frame, and its role is uncertain. The CDR3 consists of 16 residues. V gave up 4 bases and J gave up 2 bases; unmatched junction bases: 8. In DNA form, the CDR3 reads TGTGCCAGCAGCCTGAAGGACAGGGGGGGAAACTATGGCTACACCTTC. Its protein is CASSLKDRGGNYGYTF.

The V gene is TRBV27, the J gene TRBJ2-5; 11 nucleotides line up with TRBD2. CDR3 length: 16 amino acids. The V gene end was trimmed by 2 bases and the J gene end by 6 bases; junction bases not matched to a gene: 8. Germline CDR1 MNHEY, CDR2 SMNVEV (reference sequence). The CDR3 region has the DNA TGTGCCAGCAGTTTAACTAGCGGGAGAAGGGGAAAGACCCAGTACTTC. This gives the protein CASSLTSGRRGKTQYF.

The rearrangement uses TRBV2 and TRBJ1-3; D not certain. CDR1 and CDR2 from the germline V gene are SNHLY and FYNNEI. Trimming cost V 2 bases and J 3 bases, with 11 bases left between them. The CDR3 consists of 15 residues. The CDR3: CASSEFGRLGNTIYF. The CDR3, as DNA: TGTGCCAGCAGTGAATTTGGCAGGCTTGGAAACACCATATATTTT.

V gene TRBV28 combines with J gene TRBJ1-5, with 12 bases fitting TRBD1. The CDR3 is made up of 18 amino acids. V lost 8 bases and J lost 6; bases outside the gene matches: 17. The V gene's germline CDR1 is MDHEN and CDR2 SYDVKM. The CDR3 sequence: CASPGRDRGRLLFQPQHF. The CDR3 DNA sequence: TGTGCCAGCCCCGGTCGGGACAGGGGGCGTTTACTGTTTCAGCCCCAGCATTTT.

Points on this clone: Given a far larger clone just one base away, this is likely a sequencing read error. Other DNA variants within this sample encode the same CDR3. This sequence joins TRBV19 and TRBJ1-5, with 8 bases aligning to TRBD1. Per germline, CDR1 LNHDA and CDR2 SQIVND (reference sequence). The CDR3 extends over 17 amino acids. Unmatched junction bases numbered 10, after V lost 4 bases and J lost 2 bases. This CDR3 reads CASSKGWTGWGNQPQHF. The CDR3, as DNA: TGTGCCAGTAGTAAAGGGTGGACAGGGTGGGGCAATCAGCCCCAGCATTTT.

This clone was picked up one time. V gene TRBV18 combines with J gene TRBJ1-4, with a possible D match to TRBD1 (5 bases). CDR1 is KGHSH, CDR2 LQKENI, per germline. The CDR3 has 15 amino acids. Trimming shortened V by 1 base and J by 7 bases, and 13 bases separated the two germline ends. CDR3 DNA: TGTGCCAGCTCACCACAAAAGGGGTTAAGTGAAAAACTGTTTTTT. It codes for CASSPQKGLSEKLFF.

The gene calls are TRBV21-1 and TRBJ2-2; the table's TRBD2 call for D was not verified on the DNA. TRBV21-1 is a recognized pseudogene. The CDR3 extends over 17 amino acids. CDR3 DNA sequence: TGTGCCAGCAGCGCCCGACTAGCGGGAGGCACCACCGGGGAGCTGTTTTTT. Its protein product is CASSARLAGGTTGELFF.

This chain links TRBV12-5 with TRBJ2-3, with a weak D call TRBD1 (6 bases). The germline V and J ends were trimmed by 1 base and 1 base, with 9 bases remaining between them. The CDR3 extends over 15 amino acids. In germline, CDR1 is LGHNT, CDR2 FRNRAP. The CDR3 sequence: CASGLGRGGTDTQYF. In DNA, the CDR3 is TGTGCTAGTGGTTTGGGCAGGGGTGGCACAGATACGCAGTATTTT.

V usage is TRBV5-1 and J usage is TRBJ1-2; D remains ambiguous. V was cut by 0 bases and J by 8 bases, with 14 bases left in between. The CDR3 runs 14 residues. Germline V lookup: CDR1 SGHRS, CDR2 YFSETQ. This CDR3 reads CASSLVLGYEGYTF. The DNA for the CDR3 is TGCGCCAGCAGCTTGGTGTTGGGGTATGAGGGCTACACCTTC.

This chain uses TRBV27 with TRBJ1-1; D possibly corresponds to TRBD1 (5 bases). The V gene's germline CDR1 is MNHEY and CDR2 SMNVEV (reference sequence). V lost 5 bases, J lost 5 bases, and 15 bases lay in between. This CDR3 has 14 residues. The CDR3 DNA reads as TGTGCCAGCAGTCTAACAGGCACCTTTACTGAAGCTTTCTTT. Translated: CASSLTGTFTEAFF.

As concerns this clone: Just one base apart from a much larger clone, this may be a read error. The sample contains more than one DNA sequence encoding this CDR3. J is TRBJ2-7 and V is TRBV30; D remains ambiguous. V was shortened by 1 base and J by 2 bases, with 3 bases between the two germline ends. Germline CDR1 is GTSNPN and CDR2 is SVGIG (reference sequence). CDR3 length: 11 amino acids. The CDR3 spells CAWSGPYEQYF. As DNA, the CDR3 is TGTGCCTGGAGTGGACCCTACGAGCAGTACTTC.

About this clone itself: A much larger clonotype is one base distant, so this may be a read error. Other DNA sequences in the same sample also yield this CDR3. The rearrangement uses TRBV30 and TRBJ1-6; D unresolved. Germline CDR1 and CDR2: GTSNPN and SVGIG (reference sequence). V lost 5 bases and J 0 bases, leaving 5 bases between the germline ends. The CDR3 loop spans 13 amino acids. CDR3 nucleotide sequence: TGTGCCTGGCGAAGCTCCTATAATTCACCCCTCCACTTT. Amino acid sequence: CAWRSSYNSPLHF.

This clone was seen only a few times. The V and J genes are TRBV7-8 and TRBJ2-3, with D tentatively TRBD2 (5 bases). V lost 4 bases and J lost 4, with 15 bases in between. Germline loops: CDR1 SGHVS, CDR2 FQNEAQ. This CDR3 has 15 residues. CDR3 amino acids: CASSSGTGGADTQYF. The CDR3 nucleotides are TGTGCCAGCAGCTCCGGCACCGGAGGTGCAGATACGCAGTATTTT.